This TCR beta chain appears in the sequencing data of a study of identical twins. In TCRdb, the 5' RACE reads were re-called with MiXCR into one record per CDR3 protein. The profile shows some 440,000 distinct CDR3 sequences, about 24% of them singletons. The CDR3 consists of 14 residues. Per germline, CDR1 KGHSY and CDR2 FQNENV. The germline V and J ends were trimmed by 6 bases and 3 bases, with 12 bases remaining between them. The same specimen was also included in a second study, on T cells expressing NK-cell markers. From that second work: It was sorted CD3+CD56+NKG2C+, CD3+CD56+NKG2C- and CD3+CD56-NKG2C+ T cells that supplied the TCR beta repertoires. Sequenced donors, eight in total, included seven who were HCMV-seropositive and one who was seronegative.

The receptor was derived from a woman aged 18 to 35 in good health. The J gene is TRBJ1-5, the V gene TRBV16; D is perhaps TRBD1 (6 bases). The sample comprised CD4+ T cells sorted from blood. This CDR3 reads CASRPTGPNQPQHF. The CDR3 coding sequence is TGTGCCAGCAGGCCCACAGGGCCCAATCAGCCCCAGCATTTT. Drawing the rest from reference TRBV16 and TRBJ1-5, the complete variable domain is GEEVAQTPKHLVRGEGQKAKLYCAPIKGHSYVFWYQQVLKNEFKFLISFQNENVFDETGMPKERFSAKCLPNSPCSLEIQATKLEDSAVYFCASRPTGPNQPQHFGDGTRLSIL.